A selection of T cell receptor beta chains follows, all from one sample in a study of CD8 T cells in ankylosing spondylitis. TCRdb ran MiXCR on the 5' RACE reads and lists one entry per CDR3 protein. The repertoire has hundreds of thousands of distinct CDR3 sequences, roughly 12% of them found once; the top ten carry around 0.51%. The specimen sequenced was blood, either unsorted or a sorted T cell fraction (not recorded which). These receptors were taken from a male donor with ankylosing spondylitis. Both conserved end residues are part of each CDR3. A D gene is named only where the DNA matches it firmly. Not all rows give a size; the values are once, few, many and, for expanded clones, a class.

.	14	TRBJ2-7	TRBV6-1	few	CASSGRERFREQYF	TGTGCCAGCAGCGGCCGGGAGAGGTTCCGCGAGCAGTACTTC
.	12	TRBJ2-1	TRBV20-1	few	CSARQVLGEQFF	TGCAGTGCTAGGCAAGTTCTCGGTGAGCAGTTCTTC
.	13	TRBJ1-1	TRBV27	few	CASSLLGWTEAFF	TGTGCCAGCAGTTTATTAGGTTGGACTGAAGCTTTCTTT
.	15	TRBJ2-2	TRBV5-1	many	CASSLLANSAGELFF	TGCGCCAGCAGCTTGCTTGCTAACTCAGCCGGGGAGCTGTTTTTT
.	14	TRBJ1-2	TRBV5-1	.	CASSLTPGRDGYTF	TGCGCCAGCAGCTTGACCCCTGGAAGAGATGGCTACACCTTC
.	13	TRBJ2-5	TRBV6-1	once	CASTSTAQETQYF	TGTGCCAGCACTAGTACAGCTCAAGAGACCCAGTACTTC
.	14	TRBJ1-6	TRBV20-1	.	CSARAPRDNSPLHF	TGCAGTGCTAGAGCCCCGAGGGATAATTCACCCCTCCACTTT
TRBD1	15	TRBJ2-1	TRBV7-2	.	CASSSQGTGGDEQFF	TGTGCCAGCAGCTCACAAGGGACAGGGGGCGATGAGCAGTTCTTC
TRBD2	14	TRBJ2-5	TRBV20-1	.	CSAHLAGGRETQYF	TGCAGTGCTCACCTAGCGGGAGGCCGAGAGACCCAGTACTTC
.	17	TRBJ2-7	TRBV6-8	.	CASSYSNEASVYYEQYF	TGTGCCAGCAGTTACTCGAACGAGGCTAGCGTATACTACGAGCAGTACTTC
.	15	TRBJ2-1	TRBV5-4	few	CASSLVAATYNEQFF	TGTGCCAGCAGCTTGGTAGCGGCAACCTACAATGAGCAGTTCTTC
.	14	TRBJ1-1	TRBV20-1	.	CSARWGGVNTEAFF	TGCAGTGCTAGGTGGGGGGGAGTGAACACTGAAGCTTTCTTT
.	15	TRBJ1-4	TRBV5-4	.	CASSLSSNSNEKLFF	TGTGCCAGCAGCTTGTCGAGTAACTCTAATGAAAAACTGTTTTTT
.	14	TRBJ1-2	TRBV7-2	few	CASSLEGPSYGYTF	TGTGCCAGCAGCTTAGAAGGTCCCAGCTATGGCTACACCTTC
.	16	TRBJ1-1	TRBV25-1	many	CASIAREGGVSTEAFF	TGTGCCAGCATCGCTAGGGAGGGGGGGGTAAGCACTGAAGCTTTCTTT
TRBD2	14	TRBJ2-1	TRBV5-1	few	CASSPGLAFDEQFF	TGCGCCAGCAGCCCGGGACTAGCCTTCGATGAGCAGTTCTTC
TRBD1	14	TRBJ1-1	TRBV7-9	.	CASSPLDRVTEAFF	TGTGCCAGCAGCCCCCTCGACAGGGTAACTGAAGCTTTCTTT
TRBD2	14	TRBJ2-3	TRBV9	few	CASSPGTSGSTQYF	TGTGCCAGCAGCCCCGGGACTAGCGGGAGTACGCAGTATTTT
.	13	TRBJ2-2	TRBV6-6	many	CASSSSNTGELFF	TGTGCCAGCAGCTCCTCGAACACCGGGGAGCTGTTTTTT
.	14	TRBJ2-1	TRBV28	many	CASRPQGTYNEQFF	TGTGCCAGCAGGCCACAGGGAACCTACAATGAGCAGTTCTTC
TRBD2	16	TRBJ2-3	TRBV6-1	many	CASSRRAGSLVDTQYF	TGTGCCAGCAGTCGGAGAGCGGGGAGCCTTGTAGATACGCAGTATTTT
TRBD2	16	TRBJ2-2	TRBV5-1	.	CASSLRLAGEGGELFF	TGCGCCAGCAGCTTGCGGCTAGCGGGAGAAGGCGGGGAGCTGTTTTTT
TRBD1	10	TRBJ2-1	TRBV29-1	many	CSADRGEQFF	TGCAGCGCCGACAGGGGGGAGCAGTTCTTC
TRBD2	12	TRBJ2-7	TRBV20-1	.	CSVSGGTYEQYF	TGCAGTGTTAGCGGGGGCACCTACGAGCAGTACTTC